These 12 T cell receptor beta chains came from one sample sequenced in a study of response to subunit inactivated influenza vaccine. One entry per CDR3 protein results from TCRdb running MiXCR on the RT-PCR reads. Of 280,000 or so distinct CDR3 sequences in the sample, about a fifth were seen once. Sequenced material: PBMCs from blood, taken less than 22 months after vaccination. The receptors come from a man in his fifties or sixties who received an inactivated influenza vaccine.

This chain joins TRBV7-2 and TRBJ2-3; D tentatively reads TRBD1 or TRBD2 (5 bases each). V lost 2 bases and J 3 bases, leaving 12 bases between the germline ends. Germline assignment: CDR1 SGHTA and CDR2 FQGNSA. This CDR3 has 15 amino acids. The chain's CDR3 is CASSLLLRGTDTQYF. CDR3 DNA: TGTGCCAGCAGCTTATTATTGAGGGGTACAGATACGCAGTATTTT.

This clonotype was counted ten times or more. The chain has TRBV4-3 and TRBJ1-5; D uncertain. CDR1 and CDR2 from the germline V gene are LGHNA and YSLEER. This CDR3 region has 14 residues. V was shortened by 1 base and J by 6 bases, with 10 bases between the two germline ends. The CDR3, as DNA: TGCGCCAGCAGCCAAGTGATTTGGGGTCAGCCCCAGCATTTT. This sequence encodes CASSQVIWGQPQHF.

The J gene is TRBJ2-1, the V gene TRBV7-8; D is ambiguous. In germline, CDR1 is SGHVS, CDR2 FQNEAQ. The CDR3 loop spans 13 amino acids. V shed 5 bases and J shed 2 bases, with 7 bases lying between them. The CDR3 coding sequence is TGTGCCAGCAGCCCTAGAACCTACAATGAGCAGTTCTTC. This sequence encodes CASSPRTYNEQFF.

This clonotype came up a few times. V usage is TRBV7-8 and J usage is TRBJ1-4; 7 bases are a match to TRBD1. The CDR3 runs to 17 residues. Germline trimming cut 1 base from V and 6 bases from J; bases unmatched to any gene: 11. Germline CDR1 SGHVS, CDR2 FQNEAQ. The CDR3 DNA is TGTGCCAGCAGCTTAGTCCTTCAAGGGGGCTTTGATGAAAAACTGTTTTTT. This encodes CASSLVLQGGFDEKLFF.

This clonotype has more than one count but fewer than ten. The V and J genes are TRBV28 and TRBJ2-7; 7 bases line up with TRBD1. Trimming cost V 5 bases and J 0 bases; bases outside gene matches: 7. CDR3 length: 15 amino acids. In germline, CDR1 is MDHEN, CDR2 SYDVKM. CDR3 protein: CASSPQGTYSYEQYF. CDR3 bases: TGTGCCAGCAGTCCACAGGGGACATACTCCTACGAGCAGTACTTC.

This clonotype has only a few counts. The rearrangement links TRBV20-1 to TRBJ1-1; TRBD1 matches at 12 bases. Germline-derived CDR1 and CDR2 are DFQATT and SNEGSKA (reference sequence). This CDR3 spans 15 amino acids. Germline trimming cut 3 bases from V and 4 bases from J; bases unmatched to any gene: 6. CDR3 nucleotides: TGCAGTGCTAGGGGACAGGGGGCTGTTCGCACTGAAGCTTTCTTT. It codes for CSARGQGAVRTEAFF.

CDR3 DNA sequence: TGTGCCAGCAATACTGGACAGCCGAACACCGGGGAGCTGTTTTTT. It translates to CASNTGQPNTGELFF. The rearrangement uses TRBV7-2 and TRBJ2-2; D is perhaps TRBD1 (6 bases). The germline V gene has CDR1 SGHTA and CDR2 FQGNSA. The ends were cut back, 7 bases at V and 0 bases at J, with 12 bases in the middle. This CDR3 contains 15 residues.

This clonotype showed up just a few times. The gene calls are TRBV28 and TRBJ1-1, with D perhaps TRBD1 (5 bases). The V and J ends lost 3 bases and 0 bases respectively, with 11 bases between them. CDR3 length equals 15 residues. Germline loops: CDR1 MDHEN, CDR2 SYDVKM. CDR3 sequence: CASSFARGLNTEAFF. The CDR3 DNA reads TGTGCCAGCAGTTTCGCCCGGGGCTTGAACACTGAAGCTTTCTTT.

This clonotype has ten or more counts. The chain employs TRBV7-2 and TRBJ1-1; D gene unclear. Per germline, CDR1 SGHTA and CDR2 FQGNSA. Trimming stripped 1 base from V and 4 bases from J, with 7 bases between. There are 13 residues in the CDR3. The CDR3 is CASSLGRVTEAFF. Here the CDR3 DNA reads TGTGCCAGCAGCTTAGGGAGGGTCACTGAAGCTTTCTTT.

The chain links TRBV5-1 to TRBJ1-2; 9 nucleotides agree with TRBD1. Germline loops: CDR1 SGHRS, CDR2 YFSETQ. The CDR3 runs 17 residues. V lost 4 bases and J lost 6; bases outside the gene matches: 16. CDR3 amino acids: CASSPRPQDRGQHGYTF. Here the CDR3 DNA reads TGCGCCAGCAGCCCCCGGCCCCAGGACAGGGGTCAGCATGGCTACACCTTC.

This clonotype was found a few times. The chain carries TRBV28 and TRBJ2-7; no reliable D call. The CDR3 totals 14 residues. Germline V gene data show CDR1 as MDHEN and CDR2 as SYDVKM. V lost 1 base to trimming and J lost 2 bases, with 9 bases between them. In nucleotides, the CDR3 is TGTGCCAGCAGTTTATCCCGGCGCGCCTACGAGCAGTACTTC. It yields the protein CASSLSRRAYEQYF.

The V call is TRBV25-1, the J call TRBJ2-3; the match to TRBD1 covers 9 bases. The trim removed 6 bases at V and 4 bases at J, leaving 11 bases unmatched. The CDR3 totals 16 residues. Germline V gives CDR1 MGHDK, CDR2 SYGVNS. The CDR3 DNA is TGTGCCAGCAGAGAAAGTCCGGGACAGGGACCAGATACGCAGTATTTT. Translation: CASRESPGQGPDTQYF. Full variable domain (rest looked up from reference TRBV25-1 and TRBJ2-3): EADIYQTPRYLVIGTGKKITLECSQTMGHDKMYWYQQDPGMELHLIHYSYGVNSTEKGDLSSESTVSRIRTEHFPLTLESARPSHTSQYLCASRESPGQGPDTQYFGPGTRLTVL.